Listed below are T cell receptor beta chains from one sample, sequenced in a study of CD8 T cells in ankylosing spondylitis. TCRdb re-called the 5' RACE reads through MiXCR, storing one row per CDR3 protein. In the table there are fewer than 200,000 distinct CDR3 sequences, 9.8% of which are singletons. The sequencing sample was made of blood, either unsorted or a sorted T cell fraction (not recorded which). These receptor sequences come from a female donor with ankylosing spondylitis or in good health (not recorded which). Both conserved end residues are part of each CDR3. D genes are given only for firm matches.

V,J,D,CDR3
TRBV29-1,TRBJ2-5,NA,CSVVVETQYF
TRBV7-9,TRBJ2-7,TRBD2,CASTTSGSGYEQYF
TRBV5-6,TRBJ1-1,NA,CASSLRADYLNTEAFF
TRBV5-1,TRBJ1-1,NA,CASSSSRTVNTEAFF
TRBV3-1,TRBJ2-5,TRBD2,CASSQEGGRAIWETQYF
TRBV12-3/TRBV12-4,TRBJ1-4,NA,CASSIKRSRKLFF
TRBV7-2,TRBJ2-1,TRBD2,CASSLTTSGRGPYNEQFF
TRBV7-2,TRBJ2-1,NA,CASSPYEDEQFF
TRBV15,TRBJ1-1,NA,CATSRGGTEAFF
TRBV20-1,TRBJ2-1,TRBD1,CSVLYRDRGEQFF
TRBV6-5,TRBJ2-7,NA,CASSYPGPEREQYF
TRBV4-2,TRBJ1-1,TRBD1,CASSPYRDRGRNTEAFF
TRBV7-8,TRBJ2-5,TRBD2,CASSLAVSGRETQYF
TRBV13,TRBJ1-5,NA,CASSLGWGPGQPQHF
TRBV5-1,TRBJ2-3,NA,CASSLATLSTDTQYF
TRBV11-2,TRBJ2-2,TRBD2,CASTGTNPGTGELFF
TRBV16,TRBJ1-1,NA,CASSLRGGNTEAFF
TRBV9,TRBJ2-1,NA,CASSVALSTTGSSYNEQFF